This T cell receptor beta chain stems from a study of shared clonotypes between healthy human individuals. Germline V gene lookup returns CDR1 LGHNA and CDR2 YNFKEQ. The ends were cut back, 1 base at V and 0 bases at J, with 9 bases in the middle. The CDR3 sequence is 16 residues long. A word on this clone: Its antigen remains unknown.

The assay was carried out at the deep level. The table came from immunoSEQ multiplex PCR; TCRdb's copy has only in-frame clones and leaves some out. The sample has around 2.3 million clones, approximately 96% seen once; the top ten hold about 0.13%. Whole-study findings and limits: A handful of donors shared 4.5% to 6.5% of their naive CD4 clonotypes. Non-shared clonotypes displayed generation probabilities falling below those of clonotypes present in all four donors.

It was into CD45RA+ naive and CD45RA-negative memory subsets that the CD4+ cells were split. This clonotype originated in a man aged 18-30 years in good health. The V gene is TRBV4-2, the J gene TRBJ1-4, with no clear D. The sequenced sample was naive CD4+ T cells sorted from blood. The subset was: CD45RA+ positively selected. The CDR3 DNA reads TGTGCCAGCAGCCAAGGCCAGGTCACAACTAATGAAAAACTGTTTTTT. Translating gives CASSQGQVTTNEKLFF.